This T cell receptor (beta chain) comes out of a study of shared clonotypes between healthy human individuals. Germline V gene data show CDR1 as KGHSH and CDR2 as LQKENI. V lost 0 bases to trimming and J lost 0 bases, with 12 bases between them. CDR3 length: 18 amino acids. A remark on this clone: Its antigen is undetermined.

Regarding the study as a whole: Donor scarcity curtailed the genetic and exposure-history diversity represented herein.

TCRdb keeps only in-frame clones here, not all; method: immunoSEQ multiplex PCR. The table includes approximately 1.5 million clones, just under 99% detected once. V is TRBV18 and J is TRBJ2-6; D not certain. Sequencing was carried out using naive CD4+ T cells sorted from blood. Subset indicated: CD45RA+ positively selected. This TCR was sampled from a young man in good health. The CDR3 region is CASSPPGRTLSGANVLTF. In DNA form, the CDR3 reads TGTGCCAGCTCACCACCTGGGCGGACCCTCTCTGGGGCCAACGTCCTGACTTTC. The whole variable domain, remainder taken from reference TRBV18 and TRBJ2-6, is NAGVMQNPRHLVRRRGQEARLRCSPMKGHSHVYWYRQLPEEGLKFMVYLQKENIIDESGMPKERFSAEFPKEGPSILRIQQVVRGDSAAYFCASSPPGRTLSGANVLTFGAGSRLTVL.